One and the same sample provided the 10 T cell receptor beta chains below, sequenced in a study of T cell responses to AZD1222 COVID-19 vaccine. Some clones are missing from TCRdb's copy, which holds only in-frame ones; the method was immunoSEQ multiplex PCR. This sample has some 110,000 clones, with around 89% found just once. The material was peripheral blood, obtained on day 0 of AZD1222 vaccination. The receptors originated from an adult in good health.

The CDR3 region has the DNA TGCAGCGTTGCGGGTGGGGTAGGTCAGCCCCAGCATTTT. Translation: CSVAGGVGQPQHF. The V gene is TRBV29-1, the J gene TRBJ1-5; no reliable D call. The germline V gene has CDR1 SQVTM and CDR2 ANQGSEA. V dropped 4 bases and J dropped 6 bases, with 13 bases sitting between them. The CDR3 loop spans 13 amino acids.

The gene calls are TRBV28 and TRBJ2-6; 7 bases fit TRBD1. The V and J ends lost 6 bases and 0 bases, in that order; junction bases with no gene match: 8. The CDR3 runs to 17 residues. Germline V lookup: CDR1 MDHEN, CDR2 SYDVKM. The CDR3 is CASSPSRDSSGANVLTF. CDR3 coding DNA: TGTGCCAGCAGCCCGTCCCGGGACAGCTCTGGGGCCAACGTCCTGACTTTC.

The rearrangement links TRBV7-2 to TRBJ2-1; D ambiguous. CDR1 and CDR2 (germline): SGHTA, FQGNSA. Trimming removed 6 bases at V and 0 bases at J, with 12 bases between. CDR3 size: 15 residues. The CDR3: CASSTRRSSYNEQFF. Here the CDR3 DNA reads TGTGCCAGCAGTACCCGCAGGAGCTCCTACAATGAGCAGTTCTTC.

CDR3 DNA: TGTGCCAGCAGCCACGAGGGGGCCATCTTAAAGGAAAAACTGTTTTTT. Residues: CASSHEGAILKEKLFF. V is TRBV3-1 (or the pseudogene TRBV3-2) and J is TRBJ1-4, with 7 bases that match TRBD1. Germline CDR1 LGHDT, CDR2 YNNKEL (reference sequence). The V gene end was trimmed by 3 bases and the J gene end by 8 bases; junction bases not matched to a gene: 12. The CDR3 is 16 residues long.

The V call is TRBV5-6, the J call TRBJ2-1, with TRBD2 matching 7 bases. CDR1 SGHDT and CDR2 YYEEEE come from the germline V gene. The CDR3 covers 15 residues. With 1 base clipped from V and 9 bases from J, the junction kept 10 bases outside the gene matches. CDR3 bases: TGTGCCAGCAGCTTGCTGGCTAGCGGAAGTATTGAGCAGTTCTTC. Translation: CASSLLASGSIEQFF.

J is TRBJ1-2 and V is TRBV12-3 or TRBV12-4; D unresolved. Trimming removed 6 bases from V and 7 bases from J, with 15 bases in between. CDR3 length: 13 residues. CDR3 DNA: TGTGCCAGCAGGCTGGACGAAGCCGGTGGCTACACCTTC. This codes for CASRLDEAGGYTF.

The chain has TRBV5-6 and TRBJ1-2; no firm D call. The V gene lost 4 bases and the J gene lost 6 bases, with 22 bases spanning the gap. This CDR3 comprises 16 residues. From germline, CDR1 is SGHDT and CDR2 YYEEEE. In nucleotides, the CDR3 is TGTGCCAGCAGCATGGCCATCGAGGGTAGGTTGGATGGCTACACCTTC. Protein: CASSMAIEGRLDGYTF.

V gene TRBV19 combines with J gene TRBJ1-5; possibly TRBD1 for D (5 bases). The CDR3 consists of 14 residues. Germline CDR1 reads LNHDA; CDR2 reads SQIVND (reference sequence). V lost 3 bases and J 3 bases, leaving 9 bases between the germline ends. For the CDR3, the DNA is TGTGCCAGTAGTATGAGGGGTTACAATCAGCCCCAGCATTTT. Translating it yields CASSMRGYNQPQHF. Together with reference TRBV19 and TRBJ1-5, the CDR3 gives the full variable domain: DGGITQSPKYLFRKEGQNVTLSCEQNLNHDAMYWYRQDPGQGLRLIYYSQIVNDFQKGDIAEGYSVSREKKESFPLTVTSAQKNPTAFYLCASSMRGYNQPQHFGDGTRLSIL.

The chain joins TRBV7-9 to TRBJ2-2, with D perhaps matching TRBD1 (6 bases). Germline loops: CDR1 SEHNR, CDR2 FQNEAQ (reference sequence). V lost 6 bases to trimming and J lost 4 bases, with 9 bases between them. This CDR3 has 13 residues. The CDR3 nucleotides read TGTGCCAGCAGAAGGACAGTCACCGGGGAGCTGTTTTTT. This translates into CASRRTVTGELFF.

This chain joins TRBV9 and TRBJ2-1; TRBD2 agrees at 10 bases. The CDR3 is 18 residues long. Germline lookup yields CDR1 SGDLS and CDR2 YYNGEE. J was trimmed by 1 base and V by 0 bases; bases with no gene match: 7. CDR3 nucleotide sequence: TGTGCCAGCAGCGTAGACCAGCGGGGGGGCTGGTCCTACAATGAGCAGTTCTTC. This translates into CASSVDQRGGWSYNEQFF.